Below, 32 T cell receptor beta chains from the same sample are listed, as sequenced in a study of Tregs in tolerant kidney transplant recipients. The assay was immunoSEQ multiplex PCR, and TCRdb's table has in-frame clones only and misses some. The table lists some 52,000 clones, with roughly 0.8% in the top ten. The material sequenced was CD4+ T cells from blood, taken before the transplant. Every receptor here comes from a human donor who received a combined kidney and bone marrow transplant.

With respect to this clone: The read is 3 residues too short to cover the CDR3 end, so that end is filled in from the germline J gene. The chain carries TRBV19 and TRBJ2-2; 10 bases are a match to TRBD2. CDR1 and CDR2 from the germline V gene are LNHDA and SQIVND (reference sequence). The CDR3 runs to 15 residues. V trimming: 5 bases; J trimming: 2 bases; junction bases outside the gene matches: 2. Partial CDR3 DNA: TGTGCCAGTAGTCGACTAGCGGGTAACACCGGGGAG. This encodes CASSRLAGNTGE. The whole CDR3 region reads CASSRLAGNTGELFF.

On this clone: The read gets to within 3 residues of the CDR3 end, and the germline J gene fills in the rest. The gene calls are TRBV5-1 and TRBJ1-1; D perhaps matches TRBD1 (6 bases). Trimming left V 3 bases short and J 4 bases short, with 10 bases between. In germline, CDR1 is SGHRS, CDR2 YFSETQ. The length of the CDR3 is 13 residues. CDR3 sequence: CASSSTGSTEAFF. The CDR3 DNA, read in part, is TGCGCCAGCAGCTCGACAGGAAGCACTGAA.

About this clone: The read ends 3 residues early relative to the CDR3; the germline J gene fills the gap. This chain uses TRBV13 with TRBJ1-2; 7 positions agree with TRBD1. Looked up from germline, CDR1 is PRHDT and CDR2 is FYEKMQ (reference sequence). The J segment lost 3 bases and the V segment lost 2 bases, leaving 12 bases of the junction unmatched. The CDR3 spans 17 residues. The CDR3 protein is CASSLTRWAGGDYGYTF. The sequenced part of the CDR3 DNA is TGTGCCAGCAGCTTAACCCGTTGGGCAGGGGGTGACTATGGC.

As to this clone: The sequence runs out 3 residues before the end of the CDR3; the remainder is reconstructed from the germline J gene. J is TRBJ1-2 and V is TRBV12-3 or TRBV12-4, with 8 bases fitting TRBD1. The CDR3 length is 14 residues. The CDR3 sequence is CASSFDRGGYGYTF. The sequenced CDR3 bases are TGTGCCAGCAGTTTCGACAGGGGCGGATACGGC.

With respect to this clone: The read falls 3 residues short of the CDR3 end, and the missing part is taken from the germline J gene. V and J are TRBV7-2 and TRBJ1-5, with a tentative D call TRBD1 (6 bases). Deletions cut 4 bases from V and 5 bases from J, with 9 bases between. CDR3 length: 13 residues. CDR1 and CDR2 from the germline V gene are SGHTA and FQGNSA. The covered CDR3 bases are TGTGCCAGCAGCTACCGACAGGATCAGCCC. This translates into CASSYRQDQP. The complete CDR3 reads CASSYRQDQPQHF.

In regard to this clone: The read is 3 residues too short to cover the CDR3 end, so that end is filled in from the germline J gene. The rearrangement links TRBV2 to TRBJ2-7; D may be TRBD2 (7 bases). This CDR3 has 14 amino acids. The V and J ends lost 7 bases and 2 bases respectively, with 15 bases between them. In germline, CDR1 is SNHLY, CDR2 FYNNEI. The CDR3 spells CASTGGASPYEQYF. The sequenced part of the CDR3 DNA is TGTGCCAGCACTGGGGGGGCGTCGCCCTACGAG. The variable domain in full, completed from reference TRBV2 and TRBJ2-7, reads EPEVTQTPSHQVTQMGQEVILRCVPISNHLYFYWYRQILGQKVEFLVSFYNNEISEKSEIFDDQFSVERPDGSNFTLKIRSTKLEDSAMYFCASTGGASPYEQYFGPGTRLTVT.

Note on this clone: The read falls 3 residues short of the CDR3 end, and the missing part is taken from the germline J gene. The chain links TRBV7-8 to TRBJ1-1; TRBD1 matches 7 bases. Germline CDR1 reads SGHVS; CDR2 reads FQNEAQ. This CDR3 is 15 amino acids long. The trim removed 1 base at V and 4 bases at J, leaving 6 bases unmatched. Partial CDR3 DNA: TGTGCCAGCAGCTTAGTGTCAGGGGGAGGCACTGAA. Amino acids: CASSLVSGGGTE. The full CDR3 is CASSLVSGGGTEAFF.

This CDR3 reads CASSQLSGPQETQYF. The CDR3 DNA, read in part, is TGCGCCAGCAGCCAGCTTTCAGGGCCCCAAGAGACC. This rearrangement joins TRBV5-1 to TRBJ2-5; D is possibly TRBD1 (5 bases). The sequenced fragment ends 3 residues before the CDR3 boundary, so the rest is inferred from the germline J gene. Trimming pared 4 bases from V and 1 base from J, leaving 14 bases between. The CDR3 sequence is 15 residues long. Germline assignment: CDR1 SGHRS and CDR2 YFSETQ.

Concerning this clone itself: The read finishes 3 residues shy of the CDR3 end, and the germline J gene is used to complete it. This chain uses TRBV7-2 with TRBJ1-1, with TRBD1 as a possible D gene (6 bases). The V gene's germline CDR1 is SGHTA and CDR2 FQGNSA. V was shortened by 3 bases and J by 1 base, with 12 bases between the two germline ends. This CDR3 spans 15 amino acids. The sequenced CDR3 bases are TGTGCCAGCAGCTTCGGGGGGGGGCGGAACACTGAA. It yields the protein CASSFGGGRNTE. The whole CDR3 protein reads CASSFGGGRNTEAFF.

On this clone: The CDR3 goes on 3 residues after the read ends, and that part is filled in from the germline J gene. The chain recombines TRBV30 with TRBJ1-1; no firm D call. CDR3 length: 13 amino acids. Trimming took off 8 bases at V and 0 bases at J, with 13 bases between the two ends. Germline V gene sequence: CDR1 GTSNPN, CDR2 SVGIG (reference sequence). The CDR3 DNA, read in part, is TGTGCCAGACGGGTCACCATGAACACTGAA. Its protein product is CARRVTMNTE. The full CDR3 protein reads CARRVTMNTEAFF.

Concerning this clone itself: The sequence runs out 3 residues before the end of the CDR3; the remainder is reconstructed from the germline J gene. The V call is TRBV18, the J call TRBJ2-5, with 7 nucleotides matching TRBD1. This CDR3 comprises 15 residues. Unmatched junction bases numbered 6, after V lost 1 base and J lost 4 bases. The germline gives CDR1 KGHSH, CDR2 LQKENI. Partial CDR3 DNA: TGTGCCAGCTCACCACTTCTTGCAGGGGGAGAGACC. As protein: CASSPLLAGGET. The whole CDR3 reads CASSPLLAGGETQYF.

Points on this clone: The CDR3 goes on 3 residues after the read ends, and that part is filled in from the germline J gene. This chain joins TRBV7-2 and TRBJ1-6, with D unresolved. CDR3 length equals 14 residues. Trimming removed 3 bases at V and 7 bases at J, with 10 bases between. Per the germline V gene, CDR1 is SGHTA and CDR2 is FQGNSA. The sequenced CDR3 bases are TGTGCCAGCAGCTTGAAAGCAGGAAATTCACCC. Translation gives CASSLKAGNSP. The complete CDR3 protein is CASSLKAGNSPLHF.

Remarks on this clone: The read ends 3 residues early relative to the CDR3; the germline J gene fills the gap. The chain combines TRBV18 with TRBJ2-4, with TRBD1 matching over 8 bases. V gave up 6 bases and J gave up 7 bases; unmatched junction bases: 2. Looked up from germline, CDR1 is KGHSH and CDR2 is LQKENI. This CDR3 has 12 amino acids. The DNA read from the CDR3 is TGTGCCAGCTCGGACAGGGCGAACATT. As protein: CASSDRANI. The whole CDR3 is CASSDRANIQYF. The full variable domain, its missing parts supplied by reference TRBV18 and TRBJ2-4, is NAGVMQNPRHLVRRRGQEARLRCSPMKGHSHVYWYRQLPEEGLKFMVYLQKENIIDESGMPKERFSAEFPKEGPSILRIQQVVRGDSAAYFCASSDRANIQYFGAGTRLSVL.

In regard to this clone: Sequencing ends 3 residues short of the CDR3 end; the germline J gene provides the rest. This chain uses TRBV11-3 with TRBJ2-7; 8 positions match TRBD1. The CDR3 has 15 residues. In germline, CDR1 is SGHNT, CDR2 YENEEA. CDR3 DNA (partial): TGTGCAAGTCGCTTAAGGGACAGGTTGTCCTACGAG. Its protein is CASRLRDRLSYE. The entire CDR3 is CASRLRDRLSYEQYF.

To note about this clone: With the read ending 3 residues before the CDR3 end, the germline J gene is used to fill in that end. The chain uses TRBV2 and TRBJ1-6, with TRBD1 matching over 9 bases. This CDR3 spans 11 amino acids. Germline CDR1 SNHLY, CDR2 FYNNEI. The covered CDR3 bases are TGTGCACAGGGGGCAGGTTCACCC. This translates into CAQGAGSP. The entire CDR3 is CAQGAGSPLHF.

With regard to this clone: The CDR3 end lies 3 residues beyond the end of the read and is filled in from the germline J gene. J is TRBJ1-5 and V is TRBV7-2; a possible D gene is TRBD1 (5 bases). The CDR3 sequence is 14 residues long. Trimming cost V 8 bases and J 0 bases, with 11 bases left between them. Germline CDR1 is SGHTA and CDR2 is FQGNSA. The covered CDR3 bases are TGTGCCAGCTCAGACAGCTTTAGCAATCAGCCC. Translation gives CASSDSFSNQP. The CDR3 reads in full as CASSDSFSNQPQHF. The full variable domain, in which reference TRBV7-2 and TRBJ1-5 provide the parts outside the CDR3, is GAGVSQSPSNKVTEKGKDVELRCDPISGHTALYWYRQSLGQGLEFLIYFQGNSAPDKSGLPSDRFSAERTGGSVSTLTIQRTQQEDSAVYLCASSDSFSNQPQHFGDGTRLSIL.

Turning to this clone: The DNA ends 3 residues before the CDR3 does, and the rest of the CDR3 is filled in from the germline J gene. The rearrangement joins TRBV2 to TRBJ2-7, with 10 bases lining up with TRBD1. Germline CDR1 and CDR2: SNHLY and FYNNEI. The CDR3 has 14 residues. With V trimmed by 7 bases and J by 4 bases, 7 bases remained unmatched. The CDR3: CASNSGTGVYEQYF. CDR3 DNA (partial): TGTGCCAGCAATTCCGGGACAGGGGTTTACGAG.

In the case of this clone: The DNA ends 3 residues before the CDR3 does, and the rest of the CDR3 is filled in from the germline J gene. The chain combines TRBV11-2 with TRBJ2-5; D might be TRBD2 (5 bases). Trimming cost V 2 bases and J 4 bases, with 5 bases left between them. CDR1 SGHAT and CDR2 FQNNGV come from the germline V gene. This CDR3 has 12 residues. CDR3 region: CASSLRGETQYF. The sequenced part of the CDR3 DNA is TGTGCCAGCAGCTTACGGGGAGAGACC.

On this clone: The CDR3 end falls 3 residues outside the read, so it is completed with the germline J gene. The genes are TRBV6-2 or TRBV6-3 and TRBJ1-1; D unclear. The V gene lost 8 bases and the J gene lost 2 bases, with 6 bases spanning the gap. Germline V gives CDR1 MNHEY, CDR2 SVGEGT. The CDR3 totals 11 residues. The CDR3 DNA, read in part, is TGTGCCAGCTGCACAAACACTGAA. Translated: CASCTNTE. The full CDR3 is CASCTNTEAFF.

As to this clone: The read halts 3 residues ahead of the CDR3 end, with the missing end drawn from the germline J gene. The chain combines TRBV5-1 with TRBJ2-1; D gene unclear. This CDR3 contains 14 residues. Trimming removed 0 bases at V and 4 bases at J, with 8 bases between. CDR1 is SGHRS and CDR2 is YFSETQ in the germline V gene. The sequenced part of the CDR3 DNA is TGCGCCAGCAGCTTGGGTGCAGCGTACAATGAG. This sequence encodes CASSLGAAYNE. The whole CDR3 protein reads CASSLGAAYNEQFF.

For this clone: Read coverage stops 3 residues before the CDR3 terminus; the germline J gene supplies the remainder. This chain links TRBV20-1 with TRBJ2-2; 7 bases fit TRBD1. CDR1 is DFQATT and CDR2 is SNEGSKA in the germline V gene (reference sequence). This CDR3 region has 14 residues. Trimming removed 4 bases from V and 1 base from J; junction bases left unmatched: 3. The CDR3 loop is CSATRQGNTGELFF. The CDR3 DNA, read in part, is TGCAGTGCTACTAGACAGGGGAACACCGGGGAG.

Comment on this clone: The read ends 3 residues before the CDR3 terminus; that terminus is restored from the germline J gene. The chain couples TRBV18 to TRBJ1-2; D gene ambiguous. Germline lookup yields CDR1 KGHSH and CDR2 LQKENI. V was trimmed by 3 bases and J by 4 bases, leaving 18 bases between them. The CDR3 runs to 16 residues. CDR3 DNA (partial): TGTGCCAGCTCACCCAGCTTGGTGGCGGAAATCTATGGC. Translation gives CASSPSLVAEIYG. The entire CDR3 sequence reads CASSPSLVAEIYGYTF.

Of note for this clone: The read finishes 3 residues shy of the CDR3 end, and the germline J gene is used to complete it. The chain recombines TRBV19 with TRBJ2-7; TRBD1 matches at 7 bases. V was pared by 6 bases and J by 3 bases, with 11 bases of the junction left unmatched. The CDR3 extends over 15 amino acids. The germline CDR1 and CDR2 sequences are LNHDA and SQIVND (reference sequence). Partial CDR3 DNA: TGTGCCAGTAGCAGCTACGGGACAGAAAACTACGAG. This sequence encodes CASSSYGTENYE. The full CDR3 reads CASSSYGTENYEQYF. The whole variable domain, remainder taken from reference TRBV19 and TRBJ2-7, is DGGITQSPKYLFRKEGQNVTLSCEQNLNHDAMYWYRQDPGQGLRLIYYSQIVNDFQKGDIAEGYSVSREKKESFPLTVTSAQKNPTAFYLCASSSYGTENYEQYFGPGTRLTVT.

Details on this clone: The read terminates 3 residues before the CDR3 end, so the remaining end is supplied by the germline J gene. The chain carries TRBV7-6 and TRBJ1-5, with no clear D. V was clipped by 1 base and J by 4 bases, with 11 bases between them. Germline V gene sequence: CDR1 SGHVS, CDR2 FNYEAQ. This CDR3 contains 15 residues. This CDR3 is CASSLGRLKNQPQHF. The DNA read from the CDR3 is TGTGCCAGCAGCTTAGGCAGACTAAAGAATCAGCCC.

Partial CDR3 DNA: TGTGCCAGCGGGTTAGCCTTATTGACCGGGGAG. Its protein product is CASGLALLTGE. The CDR3 as a whole reads CASGLALLTGELFF. The rearrangement uses TRBV2 and TRBJ2-2; D not resolved. The sequenced fragment ends 3 residues before the CDR3 boundary, so the rest is inferred from the germline J gene. This CDR3 is built from 14 residues. Deletions cut 8 bases from V and 5 bases from J, with 15 bases between. Germline V gene lookup returns CDR1 SNHLY and CDR2 FYNNEI.

For this clone: The read gets to within 3 residues of the CDR3 end, and the germline J gene fills in the rest. The rearrangement links TRBV19 to TRBJ1-1, with a possible D match to TRBD1 (6 bases). The germline V gene encodes CDR1 LNHDA and CDR2 SQIVND (reference sequence). Deletions cut 5 bases from V and 4 bases from J, with 8 bases between. CDR3 size: 12 residues. CDR3 DNA, as far as it was read: TGTGCCAGTAGTCCACAGGGCACTGAA. This encodes CASSPQGTE. The whole CDR3 protein reads CASSPQGTEAFF.

Concerning this clone itself: The read gets to within 3 residues of the CDR3 end, and the germline J gene fills in the rest. This chain connects TRBV6-2 or TRBV6-3 to TRBJ2-5, with TRBD1 matching over 9 bases. V shed 10 bases and J 5 bases; nucleotides not matched to a gene: 2. This CDR3 region has 11 residues. Germline V CDR1 and CDR2: MNHEY, SVGEGT. The CDR3 protein is CATGQGETQYF. Incomplete CDR3 DNA: TGTGCCACCGGACAGGGGGAGACC.

Turning to this clone: The CDR3 end lies 3 residues beyond the end of the read and is filled in from the germline J gene. The rearrangement uses TRBV6-1 and TRBJ1-2; 8 bases line up with TRBD1. Germline lookup yields CDR1 MNHNS and CDR2 SASEGT. The length of the CDR3 is 15 residues. Trimming took 2 bases from V and 4 from J; bases not matched to a gene: 6. The CDR3 here is CASSESGQVGYGYTF. The part of the CDR3 DNA that was read is TGTGCCAGCAGTGAATCGGGACAGGTGGGCTATGGC.

Points on this clone: The CDR3 end lies 3 residues beyond the end of the read and is filled in from the germline J gene. The rearrangement uses TRBV29-1 and TRBJ2-5, with TRBD1 matching over 7 bases. This CDR3 region has 13 residues. Germline CDR1 reads SQVTM; CDR2 reads ANQGSEA. With V trimmed by 5 bases and J by 5 bases, 8 bases remained unmatched. CDR3 sequence reads: CSVHYRGVETQYF. The part of the CDR3 DNA that was read is TGCAGCGTTCACTACAGGGGCGTGGAGACC.

As concerns this clone: The CDR3 goes on 3 residues after the read ends, and that part is filled in from the germline J gene. V gene TRBV6-2 or TRBV6-3 combines with J gene TRBJ2-1, with 10 bases that match TRBD1. The V segment lost 2 bases and the J segment 6 bases; nucleotides outside the gene matches: 7. This CDR3 has 16 amino acids. Germline CDR1 and CDR2: MNHEY and SVGEGT. The CDR3 loop is CASSYPGTGERNEQFF. The covered CDR3 bases are TGTGCCAGCAGTTACCCTGGGACAGGGGAACGCAATGAG.

Details on this clone: The missing CDR3 end, 3 residues past where the read stops, is filled in from the germline J gene. The rearrangement uses TRBV18 and TRBJ1-4; D is possibly TRBD1 (5 bases). CDR3 length equals 15 residues. Per germline, CDR1 KGHSH and CDR2 LQKENI. The V gene lost 3 bases and the J gene lost 8 bases, with 16 bases spanning the gap. The CDR3 region is CASSPVPQPGEKLFF. CDR3 DNA (partial): TGTGCCAGCTCACCGGTTCCCCAACCAGGGGAAAAA.

Concerning this clone itself: The CDR3 goes on 3 residues after the read ends, and that part is filled in from the germline J gene. The V and J genes are TRBV18 and TRBJ2-1; TRBD2 agrees at 7 bases. The CDR3 is 12 residues long. Per germline, CDR1 KGHSH and CDR2 LQKENI. The V and J ends lost 8 bases and 2 bases, in that order; junction bases with no gene match: 0. Incomplete CDR3 DNA: TGTGCCAGCAGCGGGACCTACAATGAG. This sequence encodes CASSGTYNE. In full, the CDR3 reads CASSGTYNEQFF.